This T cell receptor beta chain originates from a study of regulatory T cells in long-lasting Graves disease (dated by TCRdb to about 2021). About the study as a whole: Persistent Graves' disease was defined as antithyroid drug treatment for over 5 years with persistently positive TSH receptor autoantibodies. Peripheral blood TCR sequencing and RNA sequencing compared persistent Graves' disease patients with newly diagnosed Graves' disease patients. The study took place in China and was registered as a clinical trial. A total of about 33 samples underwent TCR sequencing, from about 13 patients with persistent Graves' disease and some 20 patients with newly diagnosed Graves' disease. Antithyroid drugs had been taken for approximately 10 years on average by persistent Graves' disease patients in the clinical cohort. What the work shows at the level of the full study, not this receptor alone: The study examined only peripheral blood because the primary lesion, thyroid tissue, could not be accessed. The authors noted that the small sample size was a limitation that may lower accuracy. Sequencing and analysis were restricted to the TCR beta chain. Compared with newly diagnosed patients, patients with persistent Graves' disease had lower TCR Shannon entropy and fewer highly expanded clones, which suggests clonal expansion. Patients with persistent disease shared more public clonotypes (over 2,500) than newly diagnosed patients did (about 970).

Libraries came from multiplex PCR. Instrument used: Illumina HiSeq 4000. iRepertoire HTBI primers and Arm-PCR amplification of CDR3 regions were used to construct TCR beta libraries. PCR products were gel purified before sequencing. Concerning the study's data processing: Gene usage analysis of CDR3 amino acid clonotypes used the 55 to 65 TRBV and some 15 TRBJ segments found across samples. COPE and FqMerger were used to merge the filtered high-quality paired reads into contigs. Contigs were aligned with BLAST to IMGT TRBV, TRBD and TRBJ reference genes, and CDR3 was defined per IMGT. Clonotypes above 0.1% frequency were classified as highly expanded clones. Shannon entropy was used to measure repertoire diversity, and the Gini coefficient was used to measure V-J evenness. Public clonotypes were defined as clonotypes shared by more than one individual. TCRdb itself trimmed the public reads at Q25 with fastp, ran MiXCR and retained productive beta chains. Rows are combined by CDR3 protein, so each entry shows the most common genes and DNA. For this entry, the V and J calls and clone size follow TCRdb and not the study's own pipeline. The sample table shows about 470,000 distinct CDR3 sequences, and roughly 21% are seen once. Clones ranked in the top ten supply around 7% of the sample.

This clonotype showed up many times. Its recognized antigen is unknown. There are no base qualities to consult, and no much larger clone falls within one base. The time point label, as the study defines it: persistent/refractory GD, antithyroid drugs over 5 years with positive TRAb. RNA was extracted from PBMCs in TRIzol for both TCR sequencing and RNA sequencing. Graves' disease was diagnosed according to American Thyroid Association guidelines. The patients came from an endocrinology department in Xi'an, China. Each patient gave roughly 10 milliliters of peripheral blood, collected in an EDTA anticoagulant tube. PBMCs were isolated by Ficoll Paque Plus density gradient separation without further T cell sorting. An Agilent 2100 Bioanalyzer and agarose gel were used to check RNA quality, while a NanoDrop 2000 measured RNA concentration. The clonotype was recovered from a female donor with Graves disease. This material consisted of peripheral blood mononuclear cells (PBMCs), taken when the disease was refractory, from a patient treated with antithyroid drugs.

The DNA sequence reads TGTGCCAGCAGCTTAAGGCCCCGACTAGCGGGAGGTGGTTCCCTCTACGAGCAGTACTTC. Its protein is CASSLRPRLAGGGSLYEQYF. Rearrangement joined TRBV7-9 to TRBJ2-7; 13 bases in the junction line up with TRBD2. The junction shows trimming of 2 bases on V and 3 bases on J, and the gene matches do not reach 16 bases of it. Reading from cysteine to phenylalanine, the CDR3 counts 20 amino acids. Of the read, only the CDR3 DNA is kept; its 60 bases are in frame from base 1. Based on the germline V gene (reference sequence), the CDR1 and CDR2 sequences are SEHNR and FQNEAQ.